The present T cell receptor beta chain was sequenced within a study of T cell responses to AZD1222 COVID-19 vaccine. General study results and limits: Just a handful of AZD1222 recipients were seropositive at baseline. Rises in breadth and depth of Spike-specific TCRs came after two AZD1222 doses.

This CDR3 region has 13 residues. CDR1 KGHDR and CDR2 SFDVKD come from the germline V gene. With 6 bases removed from V and 6 bases from J, the gap between germline ends came to 10 bases. In regard to this clone: The target antigen is unknown.

Sequencing used immunoSEQ multiplex PCR; TCRdb keeps in-frame clones, though not all of them. Seen here are around 100,000 clones, approximately 87% observed once, and the top ten hold more than 15%. The starting material was peripheral blood, obtained on day 0 of AZD1222 vaccination. This TCR came from an adult in good health. The rearrangement links TRBV24-1 to TRBJ2-2; no definite D call. The CDR3 region has the DNA TGTGCCACCAGTTCGGACGTCCCCGGGGAGCTGTTTTTT. Protein sequence: CATSSDVPGELFF.